The clone carrying this T cell receptor (beta chain) was picked up one time. These data are taken from a study of blood T cell repertoires in COVID-19. Cohort allocation depended upon clinical history that participants reported. Method: immunoSEQ multiplex PCR; TCRdb's copy keeps in-frame clones and lacks some. This table has roughly 280,000 clones, just under 90% appearing once. The origin of this receptor is a woman in her 30s with acute COVID-19. Sequencing used PBMCs or T cells enriched from blood (not recorded which).

The CDR3 reads CASSERFWDNEQFF. The CDR3 DNA reads TGTGCCAGCAGTGAGCGGTTCTGGGACAATGAGCAGTTCTTC. The V and J genes are TRBV2 and TRBJ2-1, with D hard to call. The V end lost 3 bases, the J end lost 5 bases, and 11 bases lay between the germline ends. The CDR3 consists of 14 residues. From germline, CDR1 is SNHLY and CDR2 FYNNEI. Filled out from reference TRBV2 and TRBJ2-1, the complete variable domain reads EPEVTQTPSHQVTQMGQEVILRCVPISNHLYFYWYRQILGQKVEFLVSFYNNEISEKSEIFDDQFSVERPDGSNFTLKIRSTKLEDSAMYFCASSERFWDNEQFFGPGTRLTVL.